This record looks at one T cell receptor beta chain sequence and its context. This clonotype was seen more than once but under ten times. The specificity of this receptor is unknown. Base-call qualities are not available, and no considerably larger clone is one nucleotide away. This specimen belongs to a study of spatial heterogeneity in lung cancer (dated by TCRdb to about 2019). General notes on the study: Beta-chain transcripts were consistently detected in greater numbers than alpha-chain transcripts, which likely reflects a higher abundance of beta-chain transcripts. In the raw uncorrected reads, each unique combination of TCR and UMI appeared more than ten times on average. In non-small cell lung cancer, the study quantitatively compared TCR alpha and beta repertoires across several tumor regions, matched nontumor lung, and blood. Nonsynonymous mutation counts, determined by whole-exome sequencing of tumor tissue, were related to TCR repertoire features. Both alpha and beta chains were TCR-sequenced in 200 to 250 tumor regions, under 80 matched nontumor lung samples and over 55 PBMC samples obtained at surgery.

The time point label on this specimen signifies: sample taken at primary tumor resection. TCR sequencing used whole RNA extracted from tumor and nontumor lung tissue, or from cryopreserved PBMC samples, without cell sorting. The donors were some 70 patients from the lung TRACERx cohort who had early-stage, untreated non-small cell lung cancer. Only patients with enough RNA available from two or more tumor regions were chosen for TCR sequencing. Overall results and qualifications from the work: Ubiquitous expanded tumor TCRs were detected in blood more often at tumor resection than at routine follow-up. Confirming at a functional level the hypothesis that regional TCRs recognize regional mutations was considered to require additional single-cell paired TCR alpha and beta sequencing.

V and J lose 0 bases and 8 bases, and a span of 11 bases separates them. Reading from cysteine to phenylalanine, the CDR3 counts 14 amino acids. The DNA shown is the 42-base CDR3, in frame from base 1. Taken from the germline V gene (reference sequence), the CDR1 and CDR2 loops are LNHNV and YYDKDF. Preparation of the library involved 5' RACE. The sequencer was a NextSeq 500. To allow correction of PCR and sequencing errors, the TCR library protocol tagged every TCR cDNA molecule with a unique molecular identifier. The original methods were these. Decombinator tools were used for TCR identification, UMI-based error correction and CDR3 extraction. TCRs above a frequency of 2 per 1,000, corresponding to the top 1% of the tumor frequency distribution, were defined as expanded. Rényi diversity was computed with the R vegan package after subsampling each repertoire 100 times to 5,000 TCRs. CDR3 similarity networks were constructed using string-kernel similarity of amino acid triplets, with links drawn between CDR3s whose pairwise similarity was above 0.82. TCRdb handled the public reads itself, with Q25 trimming in fastp and clone calling in MiXCR, and kept productive beta chains. For every CDR3 protein sequence, its rows merge into one entry that carries the most common genes and DNA. TCRdb, not the original authors, processed these V and J calls. Across this sample there are roughly 39,000 distinct CDR3 sequences, with approximately 7% seen only once. The ten largest clones take up around 43% of the sample.

The chain employs TRBV15 and TRBJ2-1, with no reliable assignment of the D segment. The material was PBMCs, obtained at surgery. This receptor was taken from a female donor with early-stage non-small cell lung cancer. The CDR3 protein is CATSRDRSLDEQFF. The sequence in DNA is TGTGCCACCAGCAGAGATCGGTCGTTGGATGAGCAGTTCTTC.